Listed below are T cell receptor beta chains from one sample, sequenced in a study of PD-L1 blockade in urothelial cancer. Assay: immunoSEQ multiplex PCR; the TCRdb copy retains only in-frame clones and omits some. The sample contains 48,000 or so clones, approximately 84% of which appear only once. Source: PBMCs, taken around atezolizumab (anti-PD-L1) treatment. Receptor source: a man aged 55 to 69 with urothelial cancer. Each CDR3 is given with its conserved first and last residue. The D gene is left open where the match is weak.

CDR3	J	V	D
CASSQTSGGSYEQYF	TRBJ2-7	TRBV28	TRBD2
CASSQDRGTDTQYF	TRBJ2-3	TRBV11-2	TRBD1
CATGSVGETQYF	TRBJ2-5	TRBV10-3	NA
CASSYNRVETQYF	TRBJ2-5	TRBV6-6	NA
CATGFTDTQYF	TRBJ2-3	TRBV2	NA
CASGLAAYEQYF	TRBJ2-7	TRBV30	NA
CASSLVQISYNEQFF	TRBJ2-1	TRBV5-6	NA
CASSLTGRETQYF	TRBJ2-5	TRBV5-4	NA
CASSQGQSLGRQPQHF	TRBJ1-5	TRBV4-1	TRBD1
CASETENTEAFF	TRBJ1-1	TRBV2	NA
CASSRHREGRSPLHF	TRBJ1-6	TRBV4-3	NA
CASSLRGTDTQYF	TRBJ2-3	TRBV6-6	NA
CASSGDRMTEAFF	TRBJ1-1	TRBV2	TRBD1
CASSQSNRGHTEAFF	TRBJ1-1	TRBV23-1	TRBD1
CASSLADREGYEQYF	TRBJ2-7	TRBV7-6	TRBD1
CASRKQGATDTIYF	TRBJ1-3	TRBV5-1	TRBD1
CASSPRTGKNTEAFF	TRBJ1-1	TRBV7-9	TRBD1
CASSIVGRGKETQYF	TRBJ2-5	TRBV19	TRBD1
CASSLYRGRTDTQYF	TRBJ2-3	TRBV7-2	TRBD1
CASNPSGDTYEQYF	TRBJ2-7	TRBV11-2	TRBD2
CAWSVEGGQPQHF	TRBJ1-5	TRBV30	NA
CASSQDFPGANEKLFF	TRBJ1-4	TRBV4-2	NA
CASSFRSDYGYTF	TRBJ1-2	TRBV5-4	NA
CASRVGAGYTF	TRBJ1-2	TRBV25-1	NA
CASSIDGGLTDTQYF	TRBJ2-3	TRBV19	NA
CASSLTVIDYGYTF	TRBJ1-2	TRBV2	NA
CASSLDREGYEQYF	TRBJ2-7	TRBV13	NA
CASSPSVDTQYF	TRBJ2-3	TRBV7-8	NA
CASSSDRVTEAFF	TRBJ1-1	TRBV28	TRBD1
CASSFGQGSYNEQFF	TRBJ2-1	TRBV5-1	TRBD1
CASRARTGWNTEAFF	TRBJ1-1	TRBV7-8	TRBD1
CASSDVPQGNNQPQHF	TRBJ1-5	TRBV6-1	NA
CASSQNRGVYGYTF	TRBJ1-2	TRBV4-1	TRBD1
CASSYTVGQGHGYTF	TRBJ1-2	TRBV6-5	TRBD1
CASSLGGLSTDTQYF	TRBJ2-3	TRBV5-1	NA
CASRQTDSSYEQYF	TRBJ2-7	TRBV2	NA
CASSLYAGLNTEAFF	TRBJ1-1	TRBV7-3	NA
CASSFRLDSGNTIYF	TRBJ1-3	TRBV5-5	NA
CAIRDRVRSPLHF	TRBJ1-6	TRBV10-3	TRBD1
CASSPTGLANEKLFF	TRBJ1-4	TRBV7-9	NA
CASSVGQGFGSPLHF	TRBJ1-6	TRBV7-2	TRBD1